This entry lists 7 T cell receptor beta chains sequenced from one sample in a study of T cells in Graves' hyperthyroidism and ophthalmopathy. Authors of the study amplified TCR beta CDR3 regions from RNA transcripts. In the first-round RT-PCR of the TCR CDR3, the HTBI primer set was used. TCRdb used MiXCR to reprocess the multiplex PCR reads, holding one entry per CDR3 protein. This table holds roughly 380,000 distinct CDR3 sequences, 14% found once. Sequencing input: blood. The receptors were sampled from a woman aged 55 to 70 with Graves' hyperthyroidism.

The chain links TRBV5-5 to TRBJ2-3; 11 bases line up with TRBD2. J lost 6 bases, V lost 4 bases, and 10 bases had no gene match. The CDR3 spans 16 residues. Germline assignment: CDR1 SGHKS and CDR2 YYEKEE (reference sequence). The CDR3 spells CASSRGTSGPGDTQYF. The CDR3 region has the DNA TGTGCCAGCAGCCGCGGGACTAGCGGCCCGGGGGATACGCAGTATTTT.

This clonotype appeared many times. The J gene is TRBJ2-1, the V gene TRBV11-2; no clear D. The V end was cut by 6 bases, the J end by 0 bases, with 21 bases between. CDR3 length: 18 amino acids. Germline V gives CDR1 SGHAT, CDR2 FQNNGV. CDR3 sequence (DNA): TGTGCCAGCAGATCAAATACCCGGACGGTGAGCTCCTACAATGAGCAGTTCTTC. This gives the protein CASRSNTRTVSSYNEQFF.

This clonotype has just a few counts. The V and J genes are TRBV5-4 and TRBJ2-7, with 7 bases that match TRBD1. After removal of 4 bases from V and 6 bases from J, the junction contained 13 bases not matched to a gene. Germline CDR1 reads SGHNT; CDR2 reads YYREEE (reference sequence). The CDR3 runs 15 residues. The CDR3 DNA reads as TGTGCCAGCAGCCCAGAGGGGGCGAGATACAGCGAGCAGTACTTC. Amino acids: CASSPEGARYSEQYF.

The chain uses TRBV4-1 and TRBJ1-1, with D unresolved. CDR1 is MGHRA, CDR2 YSYEKL, per germline. The CDR3 contains 15 residues. The V gene lost 2 bases and the J gene lost 1 base, with 11 bases spanning the gap. CDR3: CASSQFRLKNTEAFF. The CDR3 coding sequence is TGCGCCAGCAGCCAATTCCGGCTAAAGAACACTGAAGCTTTCTTT.

This clonotype was recorded at least ten times. The chain couples TRBV27 to TRBJ1-2; 8 nucleotides agree with TRBD1. Germline values: CDR1 MNHEY, CDR2 SMNVEV (reference sequence). J was trimmed by 2 bases and V by 0 bases; bases with no gene match: 5. The length of the CDR3 is 16 residues. CDR3 in amino acids: CASSLSPAGGNYGYTF. Written as DNA, the CDR3 is TGTGCCAGCAGTTTATCCCCGGCAGGGGGCAACTATGGCTACACCTTC.

Of note for this clonotype: One junction end disagrees with the germline gene, perhaps due to a read error. The chain combines TRBV5-1 with TRBJ2-5; D remains unclear. CDR1 SGHRS and CDR2 YFSETQ come from the germline V gene. The CDR3 length is 14 residues. In DNA form, the CDR3 reads TGCGCCAGCAGCTTAGGTCAAGCCGGAGAGACCCAGTGCTTC. Protein: CASSLGQAGETQCF.

As concerns this clonotype: A clone one base away is much larger, so this may be a read error. The chain joins TRBV20-1 to TRBJ1-1, with D maybe TRBD1 (5 bases). The CDR3 runs 13 residues. Trimming cost V 5 bases and J 0 bases, with 10 bases left between them. CDR1 and CDR2 (germline): DFQATT, SNEGSKA (reference sequence). CDR3 in DNA: TGCAGTGCTGGGGGAAAGATGAACACTGAAGCTTTCTTT. It codes for CSAGGKMNTEAFF.